One and the same sample provided the 29 T cell receptor beta chains below, sequenced in a study of OX40 agonist ivuxolimab in advanced cancers. Sequencing was performed with immunoSEQ multiplex PCR; in TCRdb, only in-frame clones are kept and a portion is missing. The table lists approximately 68,000 clones, more than 75% of them singletons, with approximately 0.72% in the top ten. The sequences come from CD4+ or CD8+ T cells sorted from blood, collected in a trial of the OX40 agonist ivuxolimab. The origin of the receptors is an adult with an advanced solid tumor such as melanoma, head and neck, liver or kidney cancer.

This chain connects TRBV4-3 to TRBJ1-6; TRBD1 agrees at 9 bases. This CDR3 is 15 amino acids long. Germline lookup yields CDR1 LGHNA and CDR2 YSLEER. V lost 0 bases, J lost 6 bases, and 0 bases stayed unmatched. The CDR3 region has the DNA TGCGCCAGCAGCCAAGAGGGACAGGGTAATTCACCCCTCCACTTT. Translation gives CASSQEGQGNSPLHF.

The CDR3 DNA is TGTGCCAGCAGCTACAGGACAGAGCTCGGGGAGCTGTTTTTT. Its translation: CASSYRTELGELFF. The V call is TRBV5-6, the J call TRBJ2-2; D is perhaps TRBD1 (6 bases). The CDR3 is 14 residues long. Germline V CDR1 and CDR2: SGHDT, YYEEEE. V was clipped by 3 bases and J by 7 bases, with 13 bases between them.

This clone was seen only once. The chain has TRBV30 and TRBJ1-5, with 7 positions matching TRBD1. The CDR3 runs to 14 residues. Germline-derived CDR1 and CDR2 are GTSNPN and SVGIG (reference sequence). The J segment lost 2 bases and the V segment lost 3 bases, leaving 4 bases of the junction unmatched. The CDR3 DNA follows: TGTGCCTGGAGCATAACAGGGGGCAATCAGCCCCAGCATTTT. Protein product: CAWSITGGNQPQHF.

The chain combines TRBV18 with TRBJ2-7; D possibly corresponds to TRBD1 (6 bases). Trimming took off 2 bases at V and 3 bases at J, with 11 bases between the two ends. Germline V lookup: CDR1 KGHSH, CDR2 LQKENI. The length of the CDR3 is 14 residues. The CDR3 sequence: CASSPMAGDYEQYF. The DNA of the CDR3 is TGTGCCAGCTCACCAATGGCAGGGGACTACGAGCAGTACTTC.

The chain couples TRBV14 to TRBJ1-2; D unresolved. With 0 bases removed from V and 5 bases from J, the gap between germline ends came to 16 bases. The CDR3 consists of 16 residues. Germline V gives CDR1 SGHDN, CDR2 FVKESK. The CDR3 DNA follows: TGTGCCAGCAGCCAAGATATCAACTGGCTTGGGTATGGCTACACCTTC. Residues: CASSQDINWLGYGYTF.

The chain employs TRBV5-1 and TRBJ2-1; 7 bases map to TRBD1. Germline values: CDR1 SGHRS, CDR2 YFSETQ. V lost 5 bases, J lost 9 bases, and 11 bases stayed unmatched. This CDR3 comprises 14 residues. The CDR3 nucleotides read TGCGCCAGCAGAAGACAGGGTCCCGGAGGTGAGCAGTTCTTC. Its protein is CASRRQGPGGEQFF.

The rearrangement uses TRBV9 and TRBJ1-3; D uncertain. The V gene's germline CDR1 is SGDLS and CDR2 YYNGEE. V shed 0 bases and J shed 1 base, with 14 bases lying between them. This CDR3 comprises 17 residues. CDR3 DNA: TGTGCCAGCAGCGTAGTGGACGTCGCCCCATCTGGAAACACCATATATTTT. Translated, it gives CASSVVDVAPSGNTIYF.

The chain has TRBV14 and TRBJ2-7; the match to TRBD1 covers 8 bases. The trim removed 6 bases at V and 4 bases at J, leaving 8 bases unmatched. Germline V gene data show CDR1 as SGHDN and CDR2 as FVKESK. The CDR3 sequence is 14 residues long. The CDR3 spells CASSLRTGRYEQYF. Here the CDR3 DNA reads TGTGCCAGCAGTCTACGGACAGGGAGGTACGAGCAGTACTTC.

This clone showed up just a few times. The J gene is TRBJ1-2, the V gene TRBV6-5; D not resolved. Trimming took 5 bases from V and 5 from J, leaving 15 bases between them. Germline V CDR1 and CDR2: MNHEY, SVGAGI. CDR3 length: 14 amino acids. CDR3 coding DNA: TGTGCCAGCAGTCCCACCCTGACGGCTTATGGCTACACCTTC. As protein: CASSPTLTAYGYTF.

The chain has TRBV19 and TRBJ1-4; the D is unclear. The V and J ends lost 7 bases and 0 bases respectively, with 12 bases between them. CDR1 and CDR2 from the germline V gene are LNHDA and SQIVND (reference sequence). The CDR3 is 15 amino acids. The CDR3 sequence: CASTHGLATNEKLFF. The DNA of the CDR3 is TGTGCCAGTACTCATGGGTTGGCAACTAATGAAAAACTGTTTTTT. Filled out from reference TRBV19 and TRBJ1-4, the complete variable domain reads DGGITQSPKYLFRKEGQNVTLSCEQNLNHDAMYWYRQDPGQGLRLIYYSQIVNDFQKGDIAEGYSVSREKKESFPLTVTSAQKNPTAFYLCASTHGLATNEKLFFGSGTQLSVL.

J is TRBJ1-1 and V is TRBV15; no definite D call. CDR1 LNHNV and CDR2 YYDKDF come from the germline V gene (reference sequence). The V and J ends lost 0 bases and 5 bases respectively, with 16 bases between them. The CDR3 totals 16 residues. The CDR3 protein is CATSRDQPGPGTEAFF. In DNA, the CDR3 is TGTGCCACCAGCAGAGATCAGCCGGGTCCGGGAACTGAAGCTTTCTTT.

V usage is TRBV30 and J usage is TRBJ2-3, with D unclear. This CDR3 has 11 residues. Germline CDR1 reads GTSNPN; CDR2 reads SVGIG (reference sequence). V lost 0 bases and J 8 bases, leaving 6 bases between the germline ends. The CDR3 coding sequence is TGTGCCTGGAGTGTCCTTAGTACGCAGTATTTT. This encodes CAWSVLSTQYF. Supplemented by reference TRBV30 and TRBJ2-3, the full variable domain reads SQTIHQWPATLVQPVGSPLSLECTVEGTSNPNLYWYRQAAGRGLQLLFYSVGIGQISSEVPQNLSASRPQDRQFILSSKKLLLSDSGFYLCAWSVLSTQYFGPGTRLTVL.

The chain recombines TRBV6-6 with TRBJ1-2, with D possibly TRBD1 on 6 matching bases. Trimming took off 5 bases at V and 5 bases at J, with 12 bases between the two ends. The germline V gene has CDR1 MNHNY and CDR2 SVGAGI (reference sequence). This CDR3 contains 13 residues. The CDR3 is CASSQERGYGYTF. Written as DNA, the CDR3 is TGTGCCAGCAGTCAAGAGAGGGGGTATGGCTACACCTTC.

The chain carries TRBV30 and TRBJ1-6; no definite D call. The CDR3 totals 12 residues. With 5 bases removed from V and 9 bases from J, the gap between germline ends came to 11 bases. CDR1 and CDR2 (germline): GTSNPN, SVGIG (reference sequence). CDR3 region: CAWGKSGSPLHF. CDR3 in DNA: TGTGCCTGGGGGAAAAGTGGTTCACCCCTCCACTTT.

The chain employs TRBV28 and TRBJ1-2; D might be TRBD1 (5 bases). This CDR3 spans 12 amino acids. Per the germline V gene, CDR1 is MDHEN and CDR2 is SYDVKM. The V end was cut by 6 bases, the J end by 7 bases, with 12 bases between. This CDR3 is CASRVGPRGYTF. CDR3 coding DNA: TGTGCCAGCAGGGTGGGGCCCCGTGGCTACACCTTC.

The rearrangement joins TRBV6-5 to TRBJ1-2; TRBD1 is a possible D gene (6 bases). Germline V gene sequence: CDR1 MNHEY, CDR2 SVGAGI. CDR3 length equals 15 residues. Trimming pared 0 bases from V and 2 bases from J, leaving 10 bases between. CDR3 region: CASSYSRGENYGYTF. The CDR3 DNA is TGTGCCAGCAGTTACTCAAGGGGGGAAAACTATGGCTACACCTTC.

The CDR3, as DNA: TGTGCCAGCTCACCACCGGTCGCGACAGGGCTTGGCTACACCTTC. As protein: CASSPPVATGLGYTF. The V gene is TRBV18, the J gene TRBJ1-2, with 7 nucleotides matching TRBD1. J was trimmed by 7 bases and V by 0 bases; bases with no gene match: 8. The CDR3 spans 15 residues. Germline V CDR1 and CDR2: KGHSH, LQKENI. The full variable domain, with the rest looked up from reference TRBV18 and TRBJ1-2, is NAGVMQNPRHLVRRRGQEARLRCSPMKGHSHVYWYRQLPEEGLKFMVYLQKENIIDESGMPKERFSAEFPKEGPSILRIQQVVRGDSAAYFCASSPPVATGLGYTFGSGTRLTVV.

The chain links TRBV5-1 to TRBJ1-3, with a weak D call TRBD1 (5 bases). V lost 3 bases to trimming and J lost 4 bases, with 11 bases between them. The CDR3 loop spans 14 amino acids. Germline lookup yields CDR1 SGHRS and CDR2 YFSETQ. CDR3 nucleotide sequence: TGCGCCAGCAGCTCGCAGGGATACGGAAACACCATATATTTT. Translated: CASSSQGYGNTIYF. Full variable domain (remainder filled in from reference TRBV5-1 and TRBJ1-3): KAGVTQTPRYLIKTRGQQVTLSCSPISGHRSVSWYQQTPGQGLQFLFEYFSETQRNKGNFPGRFSGRQFSNSRSEMNVSTLELGDSALYLCASSSQGYGNTIYFGEGSWLTVV.

V and J are TRBV27 and TRBJ2-1; D uncertain. This CDR3 spans 14 amino acids. Germline values: CDR1 MNHEY, CDR2 SMNVEV (reference sequence). Trimming took 6 bases from V and 2 from J, leaving 11 bases between them. The CDR3 region is CASRFQETYNEQFF. The CDR3 nucleotides are TGTGCCAGCAGATTTCAGGAAACCTACAATGAGCAGTTCTTC.

The chain carries TRBV6-5 and TRBJ1-4; 12 nucleotides align to TRBD1. The CDR3 runs to 15 residues. The germline CDR1 and CDR2 sequences are MNHEY and SVGAGI. V was clipped by 6 bases and J by 11 bases; unmatched bases: 10. CDR3 in amino acids: CASSAGTGGLPKLFF. DNA for the CDR3: TGTGCCAGCAGCGCCGGGACAGGGGGCCTTCCGAAACTGTTTTTT.

The chain employs TRBV29-1 and TRBJ1-1; D gene unclear. Germline CDR1 reads SQVTM; CDR2 reads ANQGSEA. Between the trimmed V and J ends, which lost 4 bases and 7 bases, there was a span of 7 bases. This CDR3 spans 10 amino acids. Written as DNA, the CDR3 is TGCAGCGTTGTGACCCGTGAAGCTTTCTTT. Its protein product is CSVVTREAFF. Using reference TRBV29-1 and TRBJ1-1 for the parts outside the CDR3, the full variable domain is SAVISQKPSRDICQRGTSLTIQCQVDSQVTMMFWYRQQPGQSLTLIATANQGSEATYESGFVIDKFPISRPNLTFSTLTVSNMSPEDSSIYLCSVVTREAFFGQGTRLTVV.

A few counts support this clone. The rearrangement joins TRBV5-1 to TRBJ2-5; a possible D gene is TRBD2 (6 bases). Germline-derived CDR1 and CDR2 are SGHRS and YFSETQ. The ends were cut back, 2 bases at V and 3 bases at J, with 20 bases in the middle. The CDR3 is 17 residues long. CDR3 DNA: TGCGCCAGCAGCTTTTCTCGGGGGACTCTAGGGGAAGAGACCCAGTACTTC. Amino acids: CASSFSRGTLGEETQYF.

The chain has TRBV7-9 and TRBJ1-5; D is perhaps TRBD1 (5 bases). This CDR3 has 17 amino acids. Trimming pared 1 base from V and 0 bases from J, leaving 13 bases between. The germline V gene has CDR1 SEHNR and CDR2 FQNEAQ (reference sequence). The CDR3 protein is CASSLGTGTYSNQPQHF. The CDR3 coding sequence is TGTGCCAGCAGCTTAGGTACGGGGACTTATAGCAATCAGCCCCAGCATTTT.

The chain has TRBV25-1 and TRBJ2-7; no definite D call. The germline V gene encodes CDR1 MGHDK and CDR2 SYGVNS. There are 11 residues in the CDR3. V dropped 4 bases and J dropped 4 bases, with 5 bases sitting between them. CDR3 protein: CASSAGYEQYF. The CDR3, as DNA: TGTGCCAGCAGTGCTGGGTACGAGCAGTACTTC.

This clone was seen only a few times. CDR3 DNA sequence: TGTGCCAGCAGCCGTCGTCGGTACCAAGAGACCCAGTACTTC. It encodes CASSRRRYQETQYF. This chain connects TRBV7-8 to TRBJ2-5; D is unclear. The CDR3 runs to 14 residues. The germline gives CDR1 SGHVS, CDR2 FQNEAQ. Trimming shortened V by 5 bases and J by 0 bases, and 10 bases separated the two germline ends.

This clone is a singleton in its sample. The chain is built from TRBV7-2 and TRBJ2-3; 8 nucleotides line up with TRBD1. Trimming cost V 7 bases and J 5 bases; bases outside gene matches: 5. The CDR3 totals 13 residues. The germline V gene has CDR1 SGHTA and CDR2 FQGNSA. The CDR3 is CASNSRGLDTQYF. CDR3 nucleotide sequence: TGTGCCAGCAACTCCAGGGGGCTAGATACGCAGTATTTT.

This chain connects TRBV6-1 to TRBJ2-2; TRBD1 is a possible D gene (5 bases). Trimming left V 6 bases short and J 3 bases short, with 11 bases between. CDR1 is MNHNS, CDR2 SASEGT, per germline. This CDR3 spans 14 amino acids. CDR3 loop: CASRQAKDTGELFF. For the CDR3, the DNA is TGTGCCAGCAGACAGGCCAAGGACACCGGGGAGCTGTTTTTT.

This clone was seen once. The chain has TRBV11-2 and TRBJ2-7; D is ambiguous. The germline CDR1 and CDR2 sequences are SGHAT and FQNNGV. Trimming stripped 4 bases from V and 0 bases from J, with 19 bases between. The CDR3 is made up of 17 amino acids. CDR3 region: CASSSLSTFSSSYEQYF. In DNA form, the CDR3 reads TGTGCCAGCAGCTCCTTGTCGACGTTTTCAAGCTCCTACGAGCAGTACTTC.

The chain joins TRBV19 to TRBJ2-3, with D possibly being TRBD1 (6 bases). The CDR3 extends over 14 amino acids. Per the germline V gene, CDR1 is LNHDA and CDR2 is SQIVND (reference sequence). Trimming removed 1 base from V and 7 bases from J, with 12 bases in between. DNA for the CDR3: TGTGCCAGTAGTATAGGGGCAGGGGATTATACGCAGTATTTT. This gives the protein CASSIGAGDYTQYF.